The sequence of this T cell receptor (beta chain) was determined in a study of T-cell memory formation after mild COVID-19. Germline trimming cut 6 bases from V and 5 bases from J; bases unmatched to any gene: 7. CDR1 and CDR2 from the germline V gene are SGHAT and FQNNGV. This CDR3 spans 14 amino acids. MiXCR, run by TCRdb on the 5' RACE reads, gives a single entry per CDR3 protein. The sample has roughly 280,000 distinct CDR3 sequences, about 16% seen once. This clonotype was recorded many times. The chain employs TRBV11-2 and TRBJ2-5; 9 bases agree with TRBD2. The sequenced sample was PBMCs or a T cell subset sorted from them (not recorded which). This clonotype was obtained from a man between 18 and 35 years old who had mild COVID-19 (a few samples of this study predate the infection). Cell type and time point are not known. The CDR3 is CASRSLAGGETQYF. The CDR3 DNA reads TGTGCCAGCAGGTCACTAGCGGGCGGGGAGACCCAGTACTTC. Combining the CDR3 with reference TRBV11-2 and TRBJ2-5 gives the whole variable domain EAGVAQSPRYKIIEKRQSVAFWCNPISGHATLYWYQQILGQGPKLLIQFQNNGVVDDSQLPKDRFSAERLKGVDSTLKIQPAKLEDSAVYLCASRSLAGGETQYFGPGTRLLVL.